The 14 T cell receptor beta chains below all came from one sample that was sequenced in a study of beta chain features in type 1 diabetes. Expressed TCRB transcripts were sequenced because the isolated RNA had all been reverse transcribed beforehand. Assay: immunoSEQ multiplex PCR; the TCRdb copy retains only in-frame clones and omits some. The sample shows 250,000 to 350,000 clones, about 10% of them seen only once. The sequenced material came from naive CD4+ T cells from blood. Source of these receptors: a woman in her 30s in good health.

This rearrangement joins TRBV5-1 to TRBJ2-7, with TRBD1 matching over 7 bases. This CDR3 is 14 amino acids long. J gave up 3 bases and V 1 base, and 4 bases lay outside the gene matches. Germline loops: CDR1 SGHRS, CDR2 YFSETQ. DNA for the CDR3: TGCGCCAGCAGCTTGACAGGGGCCAGCTACGAGCAGTACTTC. Encoded protein: CASSLTGASYEQYF.

A note on this clone: Within the sample, other DNA sequences also encode this same CDR3. The CDR3 nucleotides read TGTGCCAGCAGTTCGGGACAGGGGGCCTATGGCTACACCTTC. It translates to CASSSGQGAYGYTF. The V call is TRBV28, the J call TRBJ1-2; 12 nucleotides align to TRBD1. The germline gives CDR1 MDHEN, CDR2 SYDVKM. The trim removed 4 bases at V and 4 bases at J, leaving 1 base unmatched. This CDR3 is 14 amino acids long.

This clone was seen at least ten times. The genes are TRBV29-1 and TRBJ1-4, with no clear D. V was trimmed by 5 bases and J by 8 bases, leaving 6 bases between them. Germline V lookup: CDR1 SQVTM, CDR2 ANQGSEA. There are 10 residues in the CDR3. The CDR3 sequence: CSVREEKLFF. In DNA, the CDR3 is TGCAGCGTTCGGGAGGAAAAACTGTTTTTT.

The J gene is TRBJ1-3, the V gene TRBV7-2; D gene uncertain. The V and J ends lost 5 bases and 8 bases respectively, with 10 bases between them. The CDR3 consists of 12 residues. Looked up from germline, CDR1 is SGHTA and CDR2 is FQGNSA. The CDR3 sequence: CASSRSGYTIYF. CDR3 nucleotide sequence: TGTGCCAGCAGCCGGAGTGGTTACACCATATATTTT.

There are a few counts of this clone. The CDR3 sequence: CASSLDSGGSNEQFF. The CDR3 nucleotides read TGTGCCAGCAGCTTGGACTCTGGCGGGAGCAATGAGCAGTTCTTC. The chain recombines TRBV4-2 with TRBJ2-1; 7 nucleotides agree with TRBD2. This CDR3 contains 15 residues. After removal of 5 bases from V and 6 bases from J, the junction contained 10 bases not matched to a gene. Germline loops: CDR1 LGHNA, CDR2 YNFKEQ.

Only a few counts were recorded for this clone. J is TRBJ2-1 and V is TRBV9; D is perhaps TRBD2 (5 bases). The CDR3 runs 14 residues. Germline CDR1 SGDLS, CDR2 YYNGEE. The V and J ends lost 0 bases and 6 bases respectively, with 10 bases between them. CDR3 bases: TGTGCCAGCAGCGTAGTTAGCGTGGCCAATGAGCAGTTCTTC. Its protein is CASSVVSVANEQFF.

The rearrangement links TRBV18 to TRBJ2-2; D is perhaps TRBD1 (6 bases). This CDR3 spans 17 amino acids. Germline V CDR1 and CDR2: KGHSH, LQKENI. V was shortened by 2 bases and J by 1 base, with 14 bases between the two germline ends. CDR3 residues: CASSPMNRGKNTGELFF. The CDR3 nucleotides read TGTGCCAGCTCACCAATGAATAGGGGGAAGAACACCGGGGAGCTGTTTTTT.

The chain links TRBV25-1 to TRBJ2-5, with TRBD1 matching 9 bases. The V and J ends lost 0 bases and 5 bases, in that order; junction bases with no gene match: 10. CDR1 is MGHDK, CDR2 SYGVNS, per germline. This CDR3 contains 17 residues. CDR3 coding DNA: TGTGCCAGCAGTGAATACGGCTACAGGGGGCCGAGGGAGACCCAGTACTTC. Amino acid sequence: CASSEYGYRGPRETQYF.

V is TRBV15 and J is TRBJ2-1; 8 positions match TRBD1. The CDR3 spans 17 residues. Germline CDR1 reads LNHNV; CDR2 reads YYDKDF (reference sequence). V gave up 0 bases and J gave up 10 bases; unmatched junction bases: 14. The CDR3 here is CATSRDVVTGDPGEQFF. Written as DNA, the CDR3 is TGTGCCACCAGCAGAGATGTAGTGACAGGGGATCCGGGGGAGCAGTTCTTC.

This clone turned up a few times. The rearrangement links TRBV29-1 to TRBJ1-5, with D tentatively TRBD1 (5 bases). Germline assignment: CDR1 SQVTM and CDR2 ANQGSEA. V shed 4 bases and J shed 6 bases, with 13 bases lying between them. CDR3 length: 13 amino acids. CDR3 sequence (DNA): TGCAGCGTTGGTGGTGGGGCAGGTCAGCCCCAGCATTTT. This gives the protein CSVGGGAGQPQHF.

The chain is built from TRBV27 and TRBJ2-3; D possibly corresponds to TRBD2 (5 bases). In germline, CDR1 is MNHEY, CDR2 SMNVEV (reference sequence). V lost 4 bases and J lost 6, with 11 bases in between. The CDR3 is 13 residues long. The CDR3 is CASSSSPGDTQYF. The DNA for the CDR3 is TGTGCCAGCAGTTCTTCTCCGGGGGATACGCAGTATTTT.

The chain joins TRBV9 to TRBJ2-3; 8 positions match TRBD2. The CDR3 spans 14 residues. J lost 0 bases, V lost 8 bases, and 5 bases had no gene match. In germline, CDR1 is SGDLS, CDR2 YYNGEE. This chain's CDR3 is CASQLAGSTDTQYF. The CDR3 DNA follows: TGTGCCAGTCAATTAGCGGGGAGCACAGATACGCAGTATTTT.

V is TRBV5-5 and J is TRBJ2-5, with 8 bases fitting TRBD1. The CDR3 loop spans 13 amino acids. The germline CDR1 and CDR2 sequences are SGHKS and YYEKEE (reference sequence). V shed 6 bases and J 5 bases; nucleotides not matched to a gene: 6. CDR3 coding DNA: TGTGCCAGCATCCTAAACAGGGGGGAGACCCAGTACTTC. It specifies CASILNRGETQYF.

The chain links TRBV5-1 to TRBJ1-2; 7 positions agree with TRBD1. V dropped 2 bases and J dropped 3; count of bases not matched to a gene: 1. The germline V gene has CDR1 SGHRS and CDR2 YFSETQ. The CDR3 is 13 residues long. The CDR3 sequence is CASSFTGDYGYTF. The CDR3 nucleotides read TGCGCCAGCAGCTTTACAGGGGACTATGGCTACACCTTC.